A single TCR beta chain is shown here with its context. Here immunoSEQ multiplex PCR was the method, and the copy in TCRdb shows in-frame clones only, minus some. The top ten hold 2.5% to 4% of the sample, which has over 120,000 clones, roughly 90% seen once. The entry originates in a study of T cell responses to AZD1222 COVID-19 vaccine. The CDR3 loop spans 16 amino acids. V lost 0 bases and J lost 0; bases outside the gene matches: 0. From germline, CDR1 is MRHNA and CDR2 SNTAGT. This sample comprised peripheral blood, obtained 28 days after the second AZD1222 dose. This sequence originates from an adult who received the AZD1222 COVID-19 vaccine. The rearrangement links TRBV6-4 to TRBJ2-3; 10 nucleotides agree with TRBD2. CDR3 nucleotide sequence: TGTGCCAGCAGTGACTCGACTAGCGGGAGCACAGATACGCAGTATTTT. Translation: CASSDSTSGSTDTQYF.